The sequence of this TCR beta chain was determined in a study of blood T cell repertoires in COVID-19. As for the study in general: Donors in the United States, Italy and Spain gave samples during acute or convalescent COVID-19.

In the original analysis: Using reference gene primer amplification, nucleated cell counts were estimated. Repertoires were generated with immunoSEQ multiplex PCR, while TCRdb's copy carries only in-frame clones and drops some. V, J and clone size derive from that table, while D and trimming were established from the DNA sequence. Among roughly 100,000 clones, around nine tenths were seen once, and the ten largest hold 2.5% to 3.5%. The CDR3 has 15 residues. The germline V and J ends were trimmed by 6 bases and 3 bases, with 17 bases remaining between them. In germline, CDR1 is MNHEY, CDR2 SVGAGI. This clonotype was obtained from a man in his fifties or sixties with active or convalescent COVID-19. The chain carries TRBV6-5 and TRBJ1-1, with D possibly TRBD1 on 6 matching bases. The sample taken for sequencing was peripheral blood. DNA for the CDR3: TGTGCCAGCAGAGCTAACCCACAGGGAGACACTGAAGCTTTCTTT. Protein product: CASRANPQGDTEAFF.